The 6 T cell receptor beta chains reported below all come from one sample, sequenced in a study of cytomegalovirus exposure and HLA in healthy donors (dated by TCRdb to the late 2010s). Receptors were amplified or captured by the immunoSEQ multiplex PCR assay. The multiplex PCR relied on a mix of 60 forward primers for TCR Vbeta segments and 13 reverse primers for TCR Jbeta segments. This is the immuneACCESS table as TCRdb keeps it, with only in-frame sequences that have V and J called. A part of the clones is gone; compared with another copy, unresolved V genes explain less than half, and the rest is unexplained. This sample has under 300,000 clones in its table, and about nine tenths of those were observed once. The top ten clonotypes cover around 1.7% of the sample. The sample taken for sequencing was PBMCs. Every receptor here comes from a girl aged 2 to 10 in good health and CMV-seronegative.

V usage is TRBV7-9 and J usage is TRBJ1-3; D remains unclear. V lost 5 bases and J 0 bases, leaving 11 bases between the germline ends. Germline CDR1 SEHNR, CDR2 FQNEAQ (reference sequence). The CDR3 spans 15 residues. CDR3: CASSQDGSSGNTIYF. DNA of the CDR3: TGTGCCAGCAGCCAGGACGGGAGCTCTGGAAACACCATATATTTT.

V usage is TRBV11-2 and J usage is TRBJ2-3; 11 bases match TRBD2. The V gene end was trimmed by 5 bases and the J gene end by 6 bases; junction bases not matched to a gene: 7. The CDR3 loop spans 15 amino acids. Germline-derived CDR1 and CDR2 are SGHAT and FQNNGV. CDR3 sequence reads: CASSLSGRVRDTQYF. The CDR3 region has the DNA TGTGCCAGCAGCCTTAGCGGGAGGGTACGCGATACGCAGTATTTT.

The CDR3 nucleotides are TGTGCCAGCTCACCACAACAGGGGAGCTCCTACGAGCAGTACTTC. It is translated as CASSPQQGSSYEQYF. V gene TRBV18 combines with J gene TRBJ2-7, with 7 bases that match TRBD1. The V and J ends lost 1 base and 0 bases, in that order; junction bases with no gene match: 3. Germline-derived CDR1 and CDR2 are KGHSH and LQKENI. CDR3 size: 15 residues.

The chain links TRBV14 to TRBJ1-6; D unresolved. The germline V gene encodes CDR1 SGHDN and CDR2 FVKESK. V dropped 0 bases and J dropped 7 bases, with 13 bases sitting between them. This CDR3 comprises 16 residues. The DNA for the CDR3 is TGTGCCAGCAGCCAAGATGCGGGCGCCGGGAATTCACCCCTCCACTTT. This gives the protein CASSQDAGAGNSPLHF.

The V call is TRBV9, the J call TRBJ1-1; D may be TRBD1 (5 bases). Deletions cut 3 bases from V and 6 bases from J, with 15 bases between. Germline V CDR1 and CDR2: SGDLS, YYNGEE. This CDR3 has 14 amino acids. The CDR3 bases are TGTGCCAGCAGCGAGGACATTTTGGGTCCTGAAGCTTTCTTT. Its protein is CASSEDILGPEAFF.

This chain links TRBV6-5 with TRBJ2-5; D is perhaps TRBD2 (5 bases). The DNA matches TRBJ2-7 better at its end, which makes the J call doubtful. The CDR3 loop spans 14 amino acids. Germline-derived CDR1 and CDR2 are MNHEY and SVGAGI. As DNA, the CDR3 is TGTGCCAGCACCCCGGGGTGGGGATCCTACGAGCAGTACTTC. Protein: CASTPGWGSYEQYF.